This TCR beta chain was recorded in a study of cytomegalovirus exposure and HLA in healthy donors. As regards this clone: The antigen remains undetermined.

The J segment lost 1 base and the V segment lost 4 bases, leaving 5 bases of the junction unmatched. This CDR3 region has 15 residues. The germline gives CDR1 SNHLY, CDR2 FYNNEI. PCR used 60 Vbeta primers and 13 Jbeta primers. Clones were read by immunoSEQ multiplex PCR, and TCRdb kept only the in-frame ones, dropping some. The sample has 130,000 to 150,000 clones; the top ten hold 2% to 3%. Notes on the study in general: Most subjects' HLA-A and HLA-B alleles were reportedly predicted from TCR beta sequences. When a later analysis was performed, an Asian-associated ancestry cluster reportedly had fewer N-insertions than the roughly 690-donor mean.

The rearrangement links TRBV2 to TRBJ2-7, with TRBD2 matching over 9 bases. The source of this sequence is a man aged 35 to 55 in good health and CMV-seronegative. The specimen was PBMCs. CDR3 amino acids: CASSGSTSGSYEQYF. CDR3 sequence (DNA): TGTGCCAGCAGTGGCTCGACTAGCGGTTCCTACGAGCAGTACTTC.